This TCR beta chain came from a study of blood T cell repertoires in COVID-19. As for the study in general: Samples came from the United States, Italy and Spain, spanning acute and convalescent COVID-19.

As originally analysed: Using reference gene primer amplification, nucleated cell counts were estimated. Method: immunoSEQ multiplex PCR; TCRdb's copy keeps in-frame clones and lacks some. D and trimming were read from the DNA, whereas the V and J calls and clone size are those reported in that table. The sample carries approximately 89,000 clones, more than 90% recorded once. J gave up 6 bases and V 6 bases, and 6 bases lay outside the gene matches. This CDR3 has 12 amino acids. Germline assignment: CDR1 SQVTM and CDR2 ANQGSEA. The gene calls are TRBV29-1 and TRBJ1-2; 8 bases fit TRBD1. The sequenced sample consisted of peripheral blood. The sequence was obtained from a human donor with active COVID-19. The donor label of this sample is uncertain. The CDR3, as DNA: TGCAGCGTGGTAGACAGGGGCCATGGCTACACCTTC. Its protein product is CSVVDRGHGYTF. The full variable domain, with the rest looked up from reference TRBV29-1 and TRBJ1-2, is SAVISQKPSRDICQRGTSLTIQCQVDSQVTMMFWYRQQPGQSLTLIATANQGSEATYESGFVIDKFPISRPNLTFSTLTVSNMSPEDSSIYLCSVVDRGHGYTFGSGTRLTVV.